These T cell receptor beta chains were read from a single sample in a study of blood T cells in healthy people across ages. TCRdb recomputed calls from the 5' RACE reads with MiXCR, one row per CDR3 protein. Of over 1.5 million distinct CDR3 sequences detected, around half appear once; the ten largest clones hold less than 2.5%. Material: blood. The receptors derive from a woman between 40 and 55 years old in good health. Both conserved end residues are part of each CDR3. A D gene is named only where the DNA matches it firmly. Size is omitted from some rows. Given values are once, few, many or a class for expanded clones.

v_call	j_call	clone_size	d_call	cdr3_nt	cdr3_aa
TRBV4-3	TRBJ2-1	NA	NA	TGCGCCAGCAGCCAAGGCGGGGTTGATGAGCAGTTCTTC	CASSQGGVDEQFF
TRBV5-1	TRBJ2-5	few	NA	TGCGCCAGCAGAAAAACAGGGTGGGAGACCCAGTACTTC	CASRKTGWETQYF
TRBV6-5	TRBJ2-6	few	NA	TGTGCCAGCACCGACCTCTCTGGGGCCAACGTCCTGACTTTC	CASTDLSGANVLTF
TRBV5-1	TRBJ1-2	few	NA	TGCGCCAGCAGCCCTTTGGGGGACAAGAGTGGCTACACCTTC	CASSPLGDKSGYTF
TRBV5-6	TRBJ2-7	NA	NA	TGTGCCAGCAGCTTGCCGGGGGAGGCTCGGGGCTACGAGCAGTACTTC	CASSLPGEARGYEQYF
TRBV27	TRBJ2-5	few	TRBD1	TGTGCCAGCAGTCCCCGGGACAGGGATGGGGAGACCCAGTACTTC	CASSPRDRDGETQYF
TRBV28	TRBJ2-7	many	NA	TGTGCCAGCAGTTTATTACACTACGAGCAGTACTTC	CASSLLHYEQYF
TRBV11-2	TRBJ2-3	NA	NA	TGTGCCAGCAGCTTAGGTCCTTCTGCGCAGTATTTT	CASSLGPSAQYF
TRBV12-3/TRBV12-4	TRBJ1-5	few	NA	TGTGCCAGCAGTGATGGCGGGAATCAGCCCCAGCATTTT	CASSDGGNQPQHF
TRBV7-2	TRBJ2-6	NA	NA	TGTGCCAGCAGCCCTAAGGGGCGGAACTCTGGGGCCAACGTCCTGACTTTC	CASSPKGRNSGANVLTF
TRBV20-1	TRBJ2-5	NA	NA	TGCAGTGCTAGAGACTTGGGACATTCTTTAGAGACCCGGTACTTC	CSARDLGHSLETRYF
TRBV3-1	TRBJ2-4	few	TRBD1	TGTGCCAGCAGGCGTACCGGGACAGGGCTAGCCAAAAACATTCAGTACTTC	CASRRTGTGLAKNIQYF
TRBV7-2	TRBJ2-2	few	NA	TGTGCCAGCAGCCTAGATAACGGGGAGCTGTTTTTT	CASSLDNGELFF